This passage covers 13 T cell receptor beta chains from one sample sequenced in a study of blood T cells in healthy people across ages. Together with a sample-barcoded 5' primer, a J-beta primer mix was included in a second PCR lasting about 7 to 11 cycles. TCRdb reanalysed the 5' RACE reads using MiXCR and keeps one entry per CDR3 protein. Of 1.5 million to 1.9 million distinct CDR3 sequences in the sample, approximately 43% were seen once. Sequenced sample: blood. The receptors come from a woman aged 18-29 years in good health.

The chain couples TRBV4-3 to TRBJ1-5; D ambiguous. The V gene's germline CDR1 is LGHNA and CDR2 YSLEER. V was trimmed by 4 bases and J by 5 bases, leaving 12 bases between them. The CDR3 runs to 14 residues. CDR3 residues: CASSPGRRYQPQHF. CDR3 bases: TGCGCCAGCAGCCCAGGACGGAGGTATCAGCCCCAGCATTTT.

The J gene is TRBJ2-5, the V gene TRBV20-1; D is unclear. Germline V gives CDR1 DFQATT, CDR2 SNEGSKA (reference sequence). V lost 6 bases and J lost 1, with 15 bases in between. This CDR3 is 14 amino acids long. This CDR3 reads CSAHPLAVQETQYF. CDR3 sequence (DNA): TGCAGTGCCCACCCCCTTGCTGTCCAAGAGACCCAGTACTTC.

The sample holds a few counts of this clonotype. The rearrangement uses TRBV7-9 and TRBJ2-1; 11 bases fit TRBD2. Germline CDR1 SEHNR, CDR2 FQNEAQ (reference sequence). The CDR3 is made up of 16 amino acids. J gave up 4 bases and V 4 bases, and 6 bases lay outside the gene matches. The chain's CDR3 is CASSSTSGSMYNEQFF. The CDR3 coding sequence is TGTGCCAGCAGCTCCACTAGCGGGAGTATGTACAATGAGCAGTTCTTC. Full variable domain (rest looked up from reference TRBV7-9 and TRBJ2-1): DTGVSQNPRHKITKRGQNVTFRCDPISEHNRLYWYRQTLGQGPEFLTYFQNEAQLEKSRLLSDRFSAERPKGSFSTLEIQRTEQGDSAMYLCASSSTSGSMYNEQFFGPGTRLTVL.

The V call is TRBV12-3 or TRBV12-4, the J call TRBJ2-7; possible D gene TRBD1, 6 bases. This CDR3 is built from 15 residues. Trimming shortened V by 3 bases and J by 5 bases, and 17 bases separated the two germline ends. CDR3 sequence (DNA): TGTGCCAGCAGTTTCCCCCCTAACAGGGTGCACGAGCAGTACTTC. Encoded protein: CASSFPPNRVHEQYF.

This clonotype was picked up a small number of times. The chain is built from TRBV5-1 and TRBJ2-1; D gene unclear. Germline V gene data show CDR1 as SGHRS and CDR2 as YFSETQ. V was shortened by 6 bases and J by 1 base, with 14 bases between the two germline ends. The CDR3 consists of 15 residues. CDR3 DNA: TGCGCCAGCACGGCAATGAGCTTATCCTACAATGAGCAGTTCTTC. It encodes CASTAMSLSYNEQFF.

This clonotype came up a few times. The V call is TRBV20-1, the J call TRBJ2-1, with TRBD2 matching 14 bases. J was trimmed by 8 bases and V by 1 base; bases with no gene match: 4. Looked up from germline, CDR1 is DFQATT and CDR2 is SNEGSKA (reference sequence). The CDR3 has 15 amino acids. The CDR3 DNA follows: TGCAGTGCTAGAGTCGGGACTAGCGGGAGCGATGAGCAGTTCTTC. Translation gives CSARVGTSGSDEQFF.

V usage is TRBV4-3 and J usage is TRBJ2-6, with 7 nucleotides matching TRBD1. V shed 2 bases, J shed 3 bases, and the junction held 10 bases outside the gene matches. The CDR3 contains 18 residues. CDR1 is LGHNA, CDR2 YSLEER, per germline. The CDR3 nucleotides read TGCGCCAGCAGCCAAAAAAGGGGGCGCGGAATTGGGGCCAACGTCCTGACTTTC. Translating it yields CASSQKRGRGIGANVLTF.

V and J are TRBV20-1 and TRBJ2-1, with TRBD2 identical over 7 bases. V was clipped by 6 bases and J by 6 bases; unmatched bases: 5. This CDR3 has 12 amino acids. CDR1 is DFQATT, CDR2 SNEGSKA, per germline (reference sequence). The CDR3 spells CSARTRSNEQFF. The CDR3, as DNA: TGCAGTGCACGGACTAGAAGCAATGAGCAGTTCTTC.

This clonotype was counted only a few times. V is TRBV2 and J is TRBJ1-2, with 8 nucleotides matching TRBD1. The V gene end was trimmed by 7 bases and the J gene end by 4 bases; junction bases not matched to a gene: 14. CDR1 SNHLY and CDR2 FYNNEI come from the germline V gene. The CDR3 is 16 residues long. The CDR3 protein is CASTDLYSGQGYGYTF. In nucleotides, the CDR3 is TGTGCCAGCACCGATCTCTATTCCGGACAGGGCTATGGCTACACCTTC.

As for this clonotype: Given a much more abundant clone one base away, this may be a read error. The chain carries TRBV7-3 and TRBJ2-5, with D perhaps matching TRBD1 (6 bases). The J call could be wrong; TRBJ2-1 is a better fit for the DNA end. CDR1 and CDR2 (germline): SGHTA, FQGTGA. This CDR3 comprises 14 residues. The CDR3 nucleotides are TGTGCCAGCAGCCCAACAGGGCTCCAAGAGACCCAGTTCTTC. Translation: CASSPTGLQETQFF.

The V call is TRBV7-9, the J call TRBJ2-5; D ambiguous. Germline CDR1 SEHNR, CDR2 FQNEAQ (reference sequence). Between the trimmed V and J ends, which lost 1 base and 3 bases, there was a span of 12 bases. The CDR3 length is 15 residues. The CDR3 coding sequence is TGTGCCAGCAGCTTAGGCGCGCAGTGGGAAGAGACCCAGTACTTC. It translates to CASSLGAQWEETQYF.

V usage is TRBV18 and J usage is TRBJ2-5, with TRBD1 matching 7 bases. Germline-derived CDR1 and CDR2 are KGHSH and LQKENI. The ends lost 5 bases at V and 1 base at J; junction bases unmatched: 4. The CDR3 covers 14 residues. CDR3: CASSTQGTQETQYF. DNA for the CDR3: TGTGCCAGCTCAACACAGGGGACCCAAGAGACCCAGTACTTC.

This clonotype was counted many times. The chain combines TRBV12-3 or TRBV12-4 with TRBJ2-3, with a tentative D call TRBD2 (5 bases). Between the trimmed V and J ends, which lost 4 bases and 0 bases, there was a span of 11 bases. This CDR3 comprises 15 residues. In DNA form, the CDR3 reads TGTGCCAGCAGTTCGAACACGGGGAGCACAGATACGCAGTATTTT. It yields the protein CASSSNTGSTDTQYF.